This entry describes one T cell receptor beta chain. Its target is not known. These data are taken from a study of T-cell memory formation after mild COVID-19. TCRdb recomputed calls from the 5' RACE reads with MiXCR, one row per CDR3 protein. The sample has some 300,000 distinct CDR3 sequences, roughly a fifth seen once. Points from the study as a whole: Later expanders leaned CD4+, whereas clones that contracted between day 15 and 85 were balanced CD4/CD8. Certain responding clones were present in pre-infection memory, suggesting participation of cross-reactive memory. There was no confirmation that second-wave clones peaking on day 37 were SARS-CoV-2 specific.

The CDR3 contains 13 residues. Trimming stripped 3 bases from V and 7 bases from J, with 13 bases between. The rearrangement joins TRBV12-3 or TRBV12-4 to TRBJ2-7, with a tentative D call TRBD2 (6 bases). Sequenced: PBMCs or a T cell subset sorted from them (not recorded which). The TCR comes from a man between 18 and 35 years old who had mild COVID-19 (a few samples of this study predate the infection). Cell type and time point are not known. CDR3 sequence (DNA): TGTGCCAGCAGTTTTTGGGGACTGCAAGAGCAGTACTTC. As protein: CASSFWGLQEQYF.